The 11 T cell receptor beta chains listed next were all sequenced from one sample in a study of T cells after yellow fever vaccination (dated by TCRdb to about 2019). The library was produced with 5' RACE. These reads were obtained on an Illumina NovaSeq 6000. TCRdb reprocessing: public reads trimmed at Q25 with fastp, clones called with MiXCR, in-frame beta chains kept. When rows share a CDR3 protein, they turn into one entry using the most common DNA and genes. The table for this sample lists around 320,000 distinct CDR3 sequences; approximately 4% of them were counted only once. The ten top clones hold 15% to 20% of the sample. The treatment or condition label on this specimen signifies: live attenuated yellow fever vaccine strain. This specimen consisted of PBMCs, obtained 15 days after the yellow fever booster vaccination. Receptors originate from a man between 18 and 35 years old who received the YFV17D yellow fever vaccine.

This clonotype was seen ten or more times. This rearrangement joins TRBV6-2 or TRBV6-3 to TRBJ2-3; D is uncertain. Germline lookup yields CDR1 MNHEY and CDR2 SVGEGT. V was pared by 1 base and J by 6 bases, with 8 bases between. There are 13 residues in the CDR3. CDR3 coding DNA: TGTGCCAGCAGTTACTGGGCCCGGGATACGCAGTATTTT. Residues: CASSYWARDTQYF.

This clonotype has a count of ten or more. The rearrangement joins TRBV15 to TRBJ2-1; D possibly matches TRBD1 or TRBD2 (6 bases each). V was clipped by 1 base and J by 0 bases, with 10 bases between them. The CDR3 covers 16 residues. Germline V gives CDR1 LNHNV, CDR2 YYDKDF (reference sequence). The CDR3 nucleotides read TGTGCCACCAGCAGAGGTTCGGGGGCCTCCTACAATGAGCAGTTCTTC. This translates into CATSRGSGASYNEQFF.

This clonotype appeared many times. This CDR3 is CASSPPDRASPLHF. The CDR3 DNA reads TGCGCCAGCAGCCCACCGGACAGGGCTTCACCCCTCCACTTT. J is TRBJ1-6 and V is TRBV4-1; 8 bases agree with TRBD1. Losses at the gene ends were 4 bases for V and 9 bases for J; bases not matched to a gene: 5. The CDR3 loop spans 14 amino acids. Germline CDR1 reads MGHRA; CDR2 reads YSYEKL.

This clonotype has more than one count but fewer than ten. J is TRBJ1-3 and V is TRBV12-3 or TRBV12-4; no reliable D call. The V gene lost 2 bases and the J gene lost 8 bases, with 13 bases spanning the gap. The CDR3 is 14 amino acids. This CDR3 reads CASSLIPGWDTIYF. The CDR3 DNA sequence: TGTGCCAGCAGTTTAATCCCGGGGTGGGACACCATATATTTT.

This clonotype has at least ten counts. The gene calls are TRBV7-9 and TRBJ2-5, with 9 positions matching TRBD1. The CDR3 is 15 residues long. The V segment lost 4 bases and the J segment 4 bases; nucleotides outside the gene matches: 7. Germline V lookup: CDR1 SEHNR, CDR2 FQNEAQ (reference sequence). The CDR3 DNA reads TGTGCCAGCAGCTCCCGGGACAGGGATCCAGAGACCCAGTACTTC. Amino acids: CASSSRDRDPETQYF.

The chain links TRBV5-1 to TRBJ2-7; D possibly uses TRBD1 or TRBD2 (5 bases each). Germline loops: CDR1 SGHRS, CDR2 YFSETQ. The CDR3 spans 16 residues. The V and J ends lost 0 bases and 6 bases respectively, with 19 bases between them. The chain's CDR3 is CASSLAGAGTHFEQYF. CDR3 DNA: TGCGCCAGCAGCTTGGCCGGAGCCGGGACCCACTTCGAGCAGTACTTC.

This CDR3 reads CASSSRQGWETQYF. In nucleotides, the CDR3 is TGTGCCAGCAGCTCCCGACAGGGTTGGGAGACCCAGTACTTC. The genes are TRBV7-2 and TRBJ2-5, with 7 bases identical to TRBD1. CDR1 is SGHTA and CDR2 is FQGNSA in the germline V gene. The CDR3 is 14 residues long. V lost 4 bases and J lost 5; bases outside the gene matches: 7.

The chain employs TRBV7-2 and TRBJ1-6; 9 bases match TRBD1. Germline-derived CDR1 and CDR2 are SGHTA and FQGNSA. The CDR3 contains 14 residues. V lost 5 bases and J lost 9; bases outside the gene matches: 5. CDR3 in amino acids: CASSMDRGSSPLHF. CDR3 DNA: TGTGCCAGCAGCATGGACAGGGGCAGTTCACCCCTCCACTTT.

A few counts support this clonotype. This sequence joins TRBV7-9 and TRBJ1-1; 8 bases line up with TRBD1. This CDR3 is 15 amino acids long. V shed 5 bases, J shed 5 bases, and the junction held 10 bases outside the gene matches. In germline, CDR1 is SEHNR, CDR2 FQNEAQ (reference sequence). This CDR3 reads CASSPKTGDFTEAFF. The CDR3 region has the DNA TGTGCCAGCAGCCCGAAGACAGGGGATTTTACTGAAGCTTTCTTT.

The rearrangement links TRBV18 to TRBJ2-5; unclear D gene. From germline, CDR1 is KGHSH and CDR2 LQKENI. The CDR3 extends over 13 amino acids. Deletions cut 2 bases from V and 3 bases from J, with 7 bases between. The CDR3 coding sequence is TGTGCCAGCTCACCAAGTTGGGAAGAGACCCAGTACTTC. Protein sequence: CASSPSWEETQYF.

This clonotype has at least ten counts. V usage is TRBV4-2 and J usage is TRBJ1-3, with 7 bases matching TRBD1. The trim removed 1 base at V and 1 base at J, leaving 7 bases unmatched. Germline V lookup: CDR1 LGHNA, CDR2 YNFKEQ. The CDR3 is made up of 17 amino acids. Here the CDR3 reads CASSQAGTVPSGNTIYF. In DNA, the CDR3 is TGTGCCAGCAGCCAAGCGGGGACAGTTCCATCTGGAAACACCATATATTTT.